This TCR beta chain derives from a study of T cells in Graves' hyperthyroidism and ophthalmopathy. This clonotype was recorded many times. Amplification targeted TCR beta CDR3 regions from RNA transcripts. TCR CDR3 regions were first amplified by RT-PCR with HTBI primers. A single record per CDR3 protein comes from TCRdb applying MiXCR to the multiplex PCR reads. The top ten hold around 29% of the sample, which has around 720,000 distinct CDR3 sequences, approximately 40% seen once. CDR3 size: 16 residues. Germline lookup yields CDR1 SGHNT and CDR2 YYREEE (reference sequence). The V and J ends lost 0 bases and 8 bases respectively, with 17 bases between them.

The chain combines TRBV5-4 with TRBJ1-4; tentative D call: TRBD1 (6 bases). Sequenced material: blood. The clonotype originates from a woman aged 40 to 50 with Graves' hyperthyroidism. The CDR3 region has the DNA TGTGCCAGCAGCTTGGATGCGGACAGAGGAAACGAAAAACTGTTTTTT. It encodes CASSLDADRGNEKLFF.